Given below is one TCR beta chain in context. Its binding antigen is unknown. No much larger clone is present one base from it, and per-base qualities are unavailable. The immunoSEQ Assay, which relies on bias-controlled multiplex PCR amplification of genomic DNA, was used to profile TCRbeta CDR3 regions. The study's processing was this. To quantify the absolute abundance of each unique TCRbeta CDR3 region, the sequences were collapsed and filtered. Differential abundance was assessed using a binomial (Fisher-equivalent) model and a beta-binomial model in which time-dependent variance fitted from healthy donors was added. Clones with fewer than 5 combined templates were removed, and a clone was called differentially abundant if the clone's Benjamini-Hochberg FDR was below 0.01. In the beta-binomial model, variance was expressed as a function of the total template count across the two samples, in the form v = (b*log(k)+a)^2. This is the immuneACCESS table as TCRdb keeps it, with only in-frame sequences that have V and J called. A part of the clones is gone; compared with another copy, unresolved V genes explain less than half, and the rest is unexplained. The V and J calls and the clone size are those of that table, but D and trimming were determined from the DNA. The sample contains about 78,000 clones, 80% to 90% of them found a single time. Jointly, the top ten make up roughly 18% of the sample.

This record belongs to a study of identifying expanded T cells in peripheral blood (dated by TCRdb to about 2019). For context, the study as a whole: Separate aliquots of the same genomic DNA pool were sequenced to produce technical replicates, and four replicates were compared in pairs.

The paper's findings and limits, for the study overall: Between technical replicates the binomial model flagged about 1.2 differentially abundant clones, whereas over about 2 weeks the binomial model flagged about 15 and over approximately 4 weeks 19 to 20. The authors expected biological variance in healthy repertoires might increase further over much longer intervals such as months to years. Across all healthy donors, variance in clone template counts between roughly two-week samples was found to increase significantly with total template count. Both the number of clones called differentially abundant and the false-positive rate were significantly reduced by the beta-binomial model across all healthy-donor time intervals.

During the collection period, no immune events, such as infections, were documented for the healthy donors. Healthy-donor blood repertoires served as a training cohort to calibrate time-dependent variance in a beta-binomial model of T-cell clone differential abundance. The training cohort comprised approximately ten healthy donors, 3 female and 7 male. The donors were between roughly 25 and 65 years old, with an average age of roughly 40 years. Obtained from a commercial supplier, whole blood was collected from each healthy donor at three time points set 2 to 3 weeks apart. For immunosequencing, genomic DNA was extracted from unsorted whole blood. Reading from cysteine to phenylalanine, the CDR3 counts 14 amino acids. Kept here is only the CDR3 DNA, which spans 42 bases and is read in frame from base 1.

Recombination connected TRBV1 to TRBJ1-2. TRBV1 constitutes a pseudogene. Sequencing was performed on blood. This TCR was recovered from a person aged 18-70 years in good health. At the DNA level, the sequence is TGCACCAGCAGCCGAGGGTGGCTGGGTTATGGCTACACCTTC. The translation is CTSSRGWLGYGYTF.